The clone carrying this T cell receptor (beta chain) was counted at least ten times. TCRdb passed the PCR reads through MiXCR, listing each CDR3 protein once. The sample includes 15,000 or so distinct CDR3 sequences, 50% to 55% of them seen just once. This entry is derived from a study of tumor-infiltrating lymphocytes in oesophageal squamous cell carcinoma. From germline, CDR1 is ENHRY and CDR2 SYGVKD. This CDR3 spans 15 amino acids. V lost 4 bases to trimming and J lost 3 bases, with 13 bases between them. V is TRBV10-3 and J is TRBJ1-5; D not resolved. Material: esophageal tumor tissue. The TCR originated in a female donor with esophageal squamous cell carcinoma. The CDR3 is CAISGVGRLNQPQHF. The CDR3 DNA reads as TGTGCCATCAGTGGGGTCGGGAGGCTCAATCAGCCCCAGCATTTT.